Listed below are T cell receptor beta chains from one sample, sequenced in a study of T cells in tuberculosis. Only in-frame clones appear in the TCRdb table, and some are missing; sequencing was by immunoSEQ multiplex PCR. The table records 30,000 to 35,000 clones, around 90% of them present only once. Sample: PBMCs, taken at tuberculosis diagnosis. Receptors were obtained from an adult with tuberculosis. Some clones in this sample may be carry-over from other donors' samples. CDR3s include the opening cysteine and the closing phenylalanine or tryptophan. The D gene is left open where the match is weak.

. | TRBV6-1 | CASTGGTDTQYF
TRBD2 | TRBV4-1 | CASSQGNSGGTDTQYF
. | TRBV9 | CASSGQPAITDTQYF
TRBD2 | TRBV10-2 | CASTPTVFSGVADTQYF
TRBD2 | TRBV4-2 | CASSQPESGGDLDTQYF
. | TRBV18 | CASSPTREKLFF
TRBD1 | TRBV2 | CASSESLTGTSNQPQHF
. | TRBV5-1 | CASSLDGRGTNSPLHF
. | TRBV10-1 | CASSESAGERKLFF
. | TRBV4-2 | CASSPEDSYLNEQFF
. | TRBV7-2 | CASSLPGNTIYF
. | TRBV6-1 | CASLERSTEAFF
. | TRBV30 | CAWSTRGNTIYF
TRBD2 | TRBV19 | CASSMGSGGSYEQYF
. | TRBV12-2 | CASRLEQRPEAFF
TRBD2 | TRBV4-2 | CASSQEGRGDYTDTQYF
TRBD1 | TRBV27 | CASSLRGPFASGNTIYF
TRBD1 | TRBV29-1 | CGWGTVANYGYTF
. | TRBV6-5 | CASSYRGQPNTGELFF
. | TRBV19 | CASRQGASPLHF
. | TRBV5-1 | CASSQTTTNEKLFF
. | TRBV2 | CASSEYQGAYIQLFF
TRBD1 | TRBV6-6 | CASSHGTVGSPLHF
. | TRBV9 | CASSVGVGSETQYF
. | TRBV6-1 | CASSEGGSGQYNYGYTF
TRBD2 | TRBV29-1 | CSVGGRETQYF
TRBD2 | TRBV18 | CASSPKGGTSGGHNYEQYF
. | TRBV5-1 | CASSSSVGTDTQYF
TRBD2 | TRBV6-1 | CASTSGGDTGELFF
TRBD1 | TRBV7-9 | CASSHKNLDRGPPETQYF
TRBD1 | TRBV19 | CASSSPGGRSLGYTF
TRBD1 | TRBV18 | CASSPKGTGSEGEAFF
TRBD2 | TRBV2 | CASGGGGTFYEQYF
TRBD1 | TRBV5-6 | CASRLTGFSYEQYF
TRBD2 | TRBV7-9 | CASSFGLAGGRYEQFF
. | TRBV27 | CASSLSSPVYGYTF
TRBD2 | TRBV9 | CASSSTSGQETQYF
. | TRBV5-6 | CASSLETSVKADTQYF
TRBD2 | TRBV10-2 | CASGGLAGGASSYEQYF
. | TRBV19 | CASSILGTHSNYGYTF
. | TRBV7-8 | CASSPRRIAPNTEAFF
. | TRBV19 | CASSRRGDKNIQYF
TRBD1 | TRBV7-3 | CASSSGQGLAKNIQYF
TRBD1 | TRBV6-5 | CASMLGQGRNQPQHF
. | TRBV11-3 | CASSPSADLHNEQFF
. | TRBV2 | CASMGRYEQYF
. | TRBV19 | CASSMGTWSSYEQYF
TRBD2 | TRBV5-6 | CASSLLLASGRSYNEQFF
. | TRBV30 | CAWGLQDTQYF
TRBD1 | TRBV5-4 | CASSLGLGQGLYEQYF
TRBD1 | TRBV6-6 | CASRPGQGVYEQYF
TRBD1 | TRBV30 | CAWRRTGRETQYF
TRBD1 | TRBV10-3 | CAITRQGASGTAFF
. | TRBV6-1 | CASSQENGNQPQHF
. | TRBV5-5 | CASSPRQSSYEQYF